One sample yielded the 20 T cell receptor beta chains listed below, sequenced in a study of cytomegalovirus exposure and HLA in healthy donors. Primers for the PCR totalled 60 Vbeta and 13 Jbeta. Repertoires were generated with immunoSEQ multiplex PCR, while TCRdb's copy carries only in-frame clones and drops some. This sample has a few hundred thousand clones, with roughly 80% found just once. The material sequenced was PBMCs. The receptor source for this set is a girl between 2 and 10 years old in good health and CMV-seronegative.

The chain has TRBV11-2 and TRBJ1-1, with 7 bases lining up with TRBD1. The junction had 15 bases not matched to a gene; V was cut back by 1 base and J by 1 base. Germline V gene data show CDR1 as SGHAT and CDR2 as FQNNGV. The CDR3 has 19 amino acids. The CDR3 here is CASSLVGGRTLLPNTEAFF. The CDR3 DNA reads as TGTGCCAGCAGCTTAGTAGGGGGCAGAACCCTTTTACCGAACACTGAAGCTTTCTTT.

V gene TRBV6-6 combines with J gene TRBJ1-2; 8 bases line up with TRBD1. Germline V gene data show CDR1 as MNHNY and CDR2 as SVGAGI (reference sequence). CDR3 length: 13 residues. The V and J ends lost 6 bases and 4 bases, in that order; junction bases with no gene match: 4. DNA of the CDR3: TGTGCCAGCAGCCCGGGACAGGTCTATGGCTACACCTTC. It translates to CASSPGQVYGYTF.

This clone is a singleton in its sample. V is TRBV6-1 and J is TRBJ2-5; TRBD1 is a possible D gene (6 bases). V lost 3 bases, J lost 5 bases, and 7 bases lay in between. The germline V gene has CDR1 MNHNS and CDR2 SASEGT. The CDR3 contains 12 residues. CDR3 protein: CASSEQGETQYF. The CDR3 DNA reads TGTGCCAGCAGTGAGCAGGGGGAGACCCAGTACTTC.

The chain links TRBV2 to TRBJ2-7; TRBD1 aligns across 8 bases. The CDR3 spans 13 residues. Germline-derived CDR1 and CDR2 are SNHLY and FYNNEI. After removal of 7 bases from V and 3 bases from J, the junction contained 5 bases not matched to a gene. The CDR3 bases are TGTGCCAGCAACCGACAGGGGCTCTACGAGCAGTACTTC. It encodes CASNRQGLYEQYF.

The CDR3: CASSDLGTGGFMNQPQHF. The CDR3 DNA is TGTGCCAGCAGTGATTTAGGGACAGGGGGCTTCATGAATCAGCCCCAGCATTTT. The chain employs TRBV27 and TRBJ1-5, with 12 positions matching TRBD1. Germline-derived CDR1 and CDR2 are MNHEY and SMNVEV (reference sequence). CDR3 length equals 18 residues. V lost 5 bases, J lost 4 bases, and 12 bases stayed unmatched.

V usage is TRBV10-3 and J usage is TRBJ1-1; maybe TRBD1 (6 bases). The CDR3 length is 13 residues. V lost 4 bases and J 2 bases, leaving 8 bases between the germline ends. The germline V gene encodes CDR1 ENHRY and CDR2 SYGVKD. DNA for the CDR3: TGTGCCATCAGTGGGACAGTTAACACTGAAGCTTTCTTT. It specifies CAISGTVNTEAFF.

The chain joins TRBV5-1 to TRBJ2-7, with TRBD1 matching 9 bases. The V gene end was trimmed by 7 bases and the J gene end by 1 base; junction bases not matched to a gene: 3. The CDR3 has 13 residues. Germline values: CDR1 SGHRS, CDR2 YFSETQ. This CDR3 reads CASGTGFSYEQYF. DNA for the CDR3: TGCGCCAGCGGGACAGGGTTTTCCTACGAGCAGTACTTC. The whole variable domain, remainder taken from reference TRBV5-1 and TRBJ2-7, is KAGVTQTPRYLIKTRGQQVTLSCSPISGHRSVSWYQQTPGQGLQFLFEYFSETQRNKGNFPGRFSGRQFSNSRSEMNVSTLELGDSALYLCASGTGFSYEQYFGPGTRLTVT.

The chain links TRBV5-4 to TRBJ2-1, with TRBD2 matching over 9 bases. The CDR3 sequence is 14 residues long. CDR1 and CDR2 from the germline V gene are SGHNT and YYREEE (reference sequence). Trimming took 4 bases from V and 6 from J; bases not matched to a gene: 5. The CDR3 sequence: CASSKGLAINEQFF. CDR3 coding DNA: TGTGCCAGCAGCAAGGGACTAGCAATCAATGAGCAGTTCTTC.

V gene TRBV2 combines with J gene TRBJ2-1, with D possibly TRBD1 on 5 matching bases. The germline V gene has CDR1 SNHLY and CDR2 FYNNEI. The CDR3 covers 14 residues. Trimming pared 2 bases from V and 8 bases from J, leaving 13 bases between. CDR3 sequence reads: CASSEQGLRYEQFF. The CDR3 DNA reads as TGTGCCAGCAGTGAACAGGGCCTCCGGTATGAGCAGTTCTTC.

The rearrangement uses TRBV5-1 and TRBJ2-6; perhaps TRBD1 as D (6 bases). The germline V gene has CDR1 SGHRS and CDR2 YFSETQ. The length of the CDR3 is 17 residues. The ends were cut back, 0 bases at V and 1 base at J, with 11 bases in the middle. CDR3 nucleotide sequence: TGCGCCAGCAGCTTGGCAGGGGCGATTTCTGGGGCCAACGTCCTGACTTTC. It is translated as CASSLAGAISGANVLTF. Looking up the rest from reference TRBV5-1 and TRBJ2-6 gives the full variable domain: KAGVTQTPRYLIKTRGQQVTLSCSPISGHRSVSWYQQTPGQGLQFLFEYFSETQRNKGNFPGRFSGRQFSNSRSEMNVSTLELGDSALYLCASSLAGAISGANVLTFGAGSRLTVL.

On this clone itself: The germline gene is not matched at one end of the junction; a read error may be the cause. The chain links TRBV9 to TRBJ1-1; a possible D gene is TRBD1 (5 bases). The CDR3 runs to 13 residues. From germline, CDR1 is SGDLS and CDR2 YYNGEE. For the CDR3, the DNA is TGTGCCAGCAGCGTATCAGGGAACGCTGAAGCTTTCTTT. This sequence encodes CASSVSGNAEAFF.

This clone was observed a handful of times. The chain employs TRBV7-9 and TRBJ2-3; no reliable D call. This CDR3 is 13 amino acids long. Germline V gene lookup returns CDR1 SEHNR and CDR2 FQNEAQ (reference sequence). V was clipped by 0 bases and J by 4 bases, with 5 bases between them. In DNA form, the CDR3 reads TGTGCCAGCAGCTTAGCCGTAGCAGATACGCAGTATTTT. Its translation is CASSLAVADTQYF.

J is TRBJ2-2 and V is TRBV23-1; tentatively, D is TRBD1 (5 bases). TRBV23-1 is sorted into the ORF group, with uncertain function. CDR3 length: 17 amino acids. The germline V and J ends were trimmed by 4 bases and 3 bases, with 18 bases remaining between them. The CDR3 coding sequence is TGCGCCAGCAGTCCTGGAATAAGGGGTTTGGACACCGGGGAGCTGTTTTTT. This codes for CASSPGIRGLDTGELFF.

This chain connects TRBV11-3 to TRBJ2-3; 13 bases map to TRBD2. CDR3 size: 16 residues. Germline V gene data show CDR1 as SGHNT and CDR2 as YENEEA. V shed 4 bases and J 3 bases; nucleotides not matched to a gene: 4. Here the CDR3 DNA reads TGTGCCAGCAGCTCGGGACTAGCGGGGAAAACAGATACGCAGTATTTT. It yields the protein CASSSGLAGKTDTQYF.

This clone has only one observation. The rearrangement links TRBV19 to TRBJ1-1; D is ambiguous. Trimming cost V 3 bases and J 6 bases, with 26 bases left between them. Germline CDR1 and CDR2: LNHDA and SQIVND (reference sequence). The CDR3 is made up of 18 amino acids. CDR3 residues: CASSIFTSSPTGWAEAFF. The CDR3 DNA sequence: TGTGCCAGTAGTATTTTTACGTCTTCCCCAACCGGGTGGGCTGAAGCTTTCTTT. Supplemented by reference TRBV19 and TRBJ1-1, the full variable domain reads DGGITQSPKYLFRKEGQNVTLSCEQNLNHDAMYWYRQDPGQGLRLIYYSQIVNDFQKGDIAEGYSVSREKKESFPLTVTSAQKNPTAFYLCASSIFTSSPTGWAEAFFGQGTRLTVV.

A single count supports this clone. This rearrangement joins TRBV7-2 to TRBJ2-7; 10 bases are shared with TRBD1. Germline V gene sequence: CDR1 SGHTA, CDR2 FQGNSA. The length of the CDR3 is 15 residues. Unmatched junction bases numbered 5, after V lost 1 base and J lost 5 bases. The CDR3 coding sequence is TGTGCCAGCAGCTTAGACCCGGGACAGGGGAACGAGCAGTACTTC. The encoded protein is CASSLDPGQGNEQYF. The full variable domain, with the rest looked up from reference TRBV7-2 and TRBJ2-7, is GAGVSQSPSNKVTEKGKDVELRCDPISGHTALYWYRQSLGQGLEFLIYFQGNSAPDKSGLPSDRFSAERTGGSVSTLTIQRTQQEDSAVYLCASSLDPGQGNEQYFGPGTRLTVT.

CDR3 nucleotides: TGTGCCAGCAGCCAAGAGTCCCGGGTCGTCAGTCGTGGCTACACCTTC. The encoded protein is CASSQESRVVSRGYTF. V usage is TRBV14 and J usage is TRBJ1-2; no definite D call. V gave up 0 bases and J gave up 7 bases, with 18 bases separating them. The CDR3 sequence is 16 residues long. Germline V gene lookup returns CDR1 SGHDN and CDR2 FVKESK. Together with reference TRBV14 and TRBJ1-2, the CDR3 gives the full variable domain: EAGVTQFPSHSVIEKGQTVTLRCDPISGHDNLYWYRRVMGKEIKFLLHFVKESKQDESGMPNNRFLAERTGGTYSTLKVQPAELEDSGVYFCASSQESRVVSRGYTFGSGTRLTVV.

V and J are TRBV6-6 and TRBJ1-2; TRBD1 agrees at 7 bases. Germline values: CDR1 MNHNY, CDR2 SVGAGI (reference sequence). CDR3 length equals 13 residues. The V gene end was trimmed by 4 bases and the J gene end by 4 bases; junction bases not matched to a gene: 3. CDR3 nucleotide sequence: TGTGCCAGCAGTTCCGGACAGGCCTATGGCTACACCTTC. It is translated as CASSSGQAYGYTF.

V is TRBV5-1 and J is TRBJ1-5; TRBD1 might be the D (6 bases). The germline V and J ends were trimmed by 4 bases and 4 bases, with 9 bases remaining between them. CDR1 and CDR2 from the germline V gene are SGHRS and YFSETQ. CDR3 size: 13 residues. For the CDR3, the DNA is TGCGCCAGCAGCGCGGACAGTAATCAGCCCCAGCATTTT. This gives the protein CASSADSNQPQHF.

Only a few counts were recorded for this clone. The J gene is TRBJ1-1, the V gene TRBV4-1, with 8 bases matching TRBD1. The V gene end was trimmed by 6 bases and the J gene end by 8 bases; junction bases not matched to a gene: 14. The germline V gene encodes CDR1 MGHRA and CDR2 YSYEKL. The CDR3 totals 15 residues. The CDR3 DNA reads as TGCGCCAGCAGACTCTGGACCGGACAGGGAACCGAAGCTTTCTTT. Translated: CASRLWTGQGTEAFF.